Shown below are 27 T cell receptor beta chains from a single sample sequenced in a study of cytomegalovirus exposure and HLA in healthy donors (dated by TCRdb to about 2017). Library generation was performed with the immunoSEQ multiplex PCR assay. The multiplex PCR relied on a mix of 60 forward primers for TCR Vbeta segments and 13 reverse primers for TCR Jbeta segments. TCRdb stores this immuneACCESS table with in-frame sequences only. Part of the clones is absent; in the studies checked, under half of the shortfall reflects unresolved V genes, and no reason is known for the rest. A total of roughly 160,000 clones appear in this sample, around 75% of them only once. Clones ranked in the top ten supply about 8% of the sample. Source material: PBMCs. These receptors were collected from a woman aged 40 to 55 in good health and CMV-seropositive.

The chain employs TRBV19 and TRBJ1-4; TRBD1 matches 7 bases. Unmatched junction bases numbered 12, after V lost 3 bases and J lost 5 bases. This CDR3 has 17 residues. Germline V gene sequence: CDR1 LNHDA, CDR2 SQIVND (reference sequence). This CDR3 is CASSITRRGQTNEKLFF. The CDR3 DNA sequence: TGTGCCAGTAGTATTACCCGGAGGGGACAGACGAATGAAAAACTGTTTTTT.

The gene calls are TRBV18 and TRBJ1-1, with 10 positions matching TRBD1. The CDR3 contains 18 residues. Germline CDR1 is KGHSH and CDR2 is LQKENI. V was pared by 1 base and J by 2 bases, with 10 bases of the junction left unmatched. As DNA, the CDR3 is TGTGCCAGCTCACCACTAAACCGAGGACAGGGGGTAAACACTGAAGCTTTCTTT. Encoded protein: CASSPLNRGQGVNTEAFF.

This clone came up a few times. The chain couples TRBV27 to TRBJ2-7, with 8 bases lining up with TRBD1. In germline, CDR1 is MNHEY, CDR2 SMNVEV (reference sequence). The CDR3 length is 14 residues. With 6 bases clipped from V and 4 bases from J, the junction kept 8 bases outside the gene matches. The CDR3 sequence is CASSRDRNSYEQYF. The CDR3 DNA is TGTGCCAGCAGCCGGGACAGGAACTCTTACGAGCAGTACTTC.

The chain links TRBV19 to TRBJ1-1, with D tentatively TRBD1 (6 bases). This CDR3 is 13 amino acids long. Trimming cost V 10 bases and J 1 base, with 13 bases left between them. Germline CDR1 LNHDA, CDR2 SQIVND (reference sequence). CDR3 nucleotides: TGTGCCACTATGGTAGGGGGGAACACTGAAGCTTTCTTT. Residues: CATMVGGNTEAFF. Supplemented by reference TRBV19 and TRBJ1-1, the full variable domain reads DGGITQSPKYLFRKEGQNVTLSCEQNLNHDAMYWYRQDPGQGLRLIYYSQIVNDFQKGDIAEGYSVSREKKESFPLTVTSAQKNPTAFYLCATMVGGNTEAFFGQGTRLTVV.

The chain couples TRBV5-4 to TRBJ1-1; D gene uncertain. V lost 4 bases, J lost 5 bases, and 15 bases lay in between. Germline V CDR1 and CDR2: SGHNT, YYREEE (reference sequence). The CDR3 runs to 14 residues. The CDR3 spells CASSLEHRGTEAFF. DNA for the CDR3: TGTGCCAGCAGCCTGGAACACCGAGGGACTGAAGCTTTCTTT.

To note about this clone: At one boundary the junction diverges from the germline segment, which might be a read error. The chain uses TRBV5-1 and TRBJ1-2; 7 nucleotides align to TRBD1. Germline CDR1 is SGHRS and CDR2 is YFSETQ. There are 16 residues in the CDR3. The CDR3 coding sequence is TGCGCCAGCAGATTGGGAATGAGGACAGGCCTCTATGGCTACACCTTC. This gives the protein CASRLGMRTGLYGYTF.

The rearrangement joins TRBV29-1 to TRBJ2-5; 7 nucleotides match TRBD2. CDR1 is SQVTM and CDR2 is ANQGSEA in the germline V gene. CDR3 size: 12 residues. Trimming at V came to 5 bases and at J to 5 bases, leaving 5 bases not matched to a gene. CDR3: CSVRGRAETQYF. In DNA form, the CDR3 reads TGCAGCGTTCGGGGGAGGGCGGAGACCCAGTACTTC.

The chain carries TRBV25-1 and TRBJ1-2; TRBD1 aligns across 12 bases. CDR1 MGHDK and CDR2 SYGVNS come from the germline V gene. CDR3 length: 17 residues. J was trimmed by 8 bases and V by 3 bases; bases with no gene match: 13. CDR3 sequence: CASSEGGTGGAIGGYTF. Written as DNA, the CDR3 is TGTGCCAGCAGTGAGGGGGGGACAGGGGGCGCGATTGGAGGCTACACCTTC.

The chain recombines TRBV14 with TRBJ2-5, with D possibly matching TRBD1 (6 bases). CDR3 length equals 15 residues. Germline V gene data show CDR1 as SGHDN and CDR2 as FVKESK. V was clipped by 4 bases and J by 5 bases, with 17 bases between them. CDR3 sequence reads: CASSLSKGVFETQYF. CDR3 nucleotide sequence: TGTGCCAGCAGCCTAAGCAAGGGGGTGTTTGAGACCCAGTACTTC.

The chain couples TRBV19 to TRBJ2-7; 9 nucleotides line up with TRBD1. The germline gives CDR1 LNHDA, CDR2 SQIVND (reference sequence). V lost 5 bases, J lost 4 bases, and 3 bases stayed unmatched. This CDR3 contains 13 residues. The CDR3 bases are TGTGCCAGTAGTGAACAGGGGGCTTACGAGCAGTACTTC. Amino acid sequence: CASSEQGAYEQYF.

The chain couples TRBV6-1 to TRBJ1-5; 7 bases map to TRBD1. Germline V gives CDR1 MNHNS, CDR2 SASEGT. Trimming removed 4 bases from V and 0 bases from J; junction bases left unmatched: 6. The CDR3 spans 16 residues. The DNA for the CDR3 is TGTGCCAGCAGTGGGGGACAGATTTATAGCAATCAGCCCCAGCATTTT. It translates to CASSGGQIYSNQPQHF.

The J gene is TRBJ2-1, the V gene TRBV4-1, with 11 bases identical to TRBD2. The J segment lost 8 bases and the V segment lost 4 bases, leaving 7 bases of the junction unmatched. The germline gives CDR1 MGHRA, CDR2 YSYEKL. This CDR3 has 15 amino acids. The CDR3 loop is CASSLTSGSRDEQFF. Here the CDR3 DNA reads TGCGCCAGCAGCCTCACTAGCGGGAGCCGAGATGAGCAGTTCTTC.

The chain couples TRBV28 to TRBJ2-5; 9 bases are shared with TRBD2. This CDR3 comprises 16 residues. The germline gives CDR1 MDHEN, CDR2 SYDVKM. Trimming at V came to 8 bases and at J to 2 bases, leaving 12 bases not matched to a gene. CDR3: CASCGLGGRVQETQYF. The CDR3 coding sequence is TGTGCCAGCTGTGGACTGGGCGGGAGGGTACAAGAGACCCAGTACTTC.

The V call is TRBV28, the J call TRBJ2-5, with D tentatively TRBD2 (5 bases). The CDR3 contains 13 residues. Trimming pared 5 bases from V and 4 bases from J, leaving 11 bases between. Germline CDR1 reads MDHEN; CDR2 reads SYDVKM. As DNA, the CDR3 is TGTGCCAGCAGTACTAGTCCGGTAGAGACCCAGTACTTC. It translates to CASSTSPVETQYF.

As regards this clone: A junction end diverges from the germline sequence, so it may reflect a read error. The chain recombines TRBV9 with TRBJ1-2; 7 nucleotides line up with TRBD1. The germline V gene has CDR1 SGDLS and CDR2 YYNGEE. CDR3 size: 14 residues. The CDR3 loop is CASSVGGTDRLPHF. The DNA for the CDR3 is TGTGCCAGCAGCGTAGGGGGGACAGACCGCCTTCCCCACTTC.

The CDR3: CASGRRAGPPNTEAFF. CDR3 DNA: TGTGCCAGCGGCCGCCGGGCAGGGCCCCCGAACACTGAAGCTTTCTTT. The rearrangement links TRBV16 to TRBJ1-1; TRBD1 might be the D (5 bases). V lost 8 bases, J lost 1 base, and 20 bases lay in between. CDR1 is KGHSY, CDR2 FQNENV, per germline. The CDR3 extends over 16 amino acids. Full variable domain (outside the CDR3, taken from reference TRBV16 and TRBJ1-1): GEEVAQTPKHLVRGEGQKAKLYCAPIKGHSYVFWYQQVLKNEFKFLISFQNENVFDETGMPKERFSAKCLPNSPCSLEIQATKLEDSAVYFCASGRRAGPPNTEAFFGQGTRLTVV.

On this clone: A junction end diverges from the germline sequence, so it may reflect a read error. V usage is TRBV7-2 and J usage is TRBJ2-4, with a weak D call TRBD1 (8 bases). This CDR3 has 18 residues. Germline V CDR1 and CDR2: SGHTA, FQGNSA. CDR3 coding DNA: TGTGCCAGCAGCCTAGCCGACAGGGGAGGGGTAGCCAAAAACATTCAGTACTTC. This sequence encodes CASSLADRGGVAKNIQYF. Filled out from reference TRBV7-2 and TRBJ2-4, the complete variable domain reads GAGVSQSPSNKVTEKGKDVELRCDPISGHTALYWYRQSLGQGLEFLIYFQGNSAPDKSGLPSDRFSAERTGGSVSTLTIQRTQQEDSAVYLCASSLADRGGVAKNIQYFGAGTRLSVL.

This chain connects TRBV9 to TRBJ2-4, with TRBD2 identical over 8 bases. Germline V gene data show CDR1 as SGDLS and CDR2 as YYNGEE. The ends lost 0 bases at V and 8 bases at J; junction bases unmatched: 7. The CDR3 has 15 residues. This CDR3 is CASSVAGAGGDIQYF. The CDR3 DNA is TGTGCCAGCAGCGTAGCGGGCGCCGGGGGGGACATTCAGTACTTC.

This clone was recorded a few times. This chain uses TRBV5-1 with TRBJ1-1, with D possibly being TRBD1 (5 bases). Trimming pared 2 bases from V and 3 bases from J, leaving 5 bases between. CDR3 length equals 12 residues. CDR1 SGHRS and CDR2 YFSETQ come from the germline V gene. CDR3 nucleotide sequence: TGCGCCAGCAGCTTAGGGGACACTGAAGCTTTCTTT. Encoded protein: CASSLGDTEAFF.

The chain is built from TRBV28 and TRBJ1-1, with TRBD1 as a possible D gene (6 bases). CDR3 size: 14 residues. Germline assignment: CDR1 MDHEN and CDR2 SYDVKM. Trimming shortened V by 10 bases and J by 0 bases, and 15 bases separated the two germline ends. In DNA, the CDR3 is TGTGCCACTGAAGGGGGGGTCCTGAACACTGAAGCTTTCTTT. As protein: CATEGGVLNTEAFF.

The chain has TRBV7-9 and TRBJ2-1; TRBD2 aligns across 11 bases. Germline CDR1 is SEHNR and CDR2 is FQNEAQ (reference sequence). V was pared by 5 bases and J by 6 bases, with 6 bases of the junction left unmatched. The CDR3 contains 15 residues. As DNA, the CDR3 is TGTGCCAGCAGCCTTACTAGCGGGAGTGTCAATGAGCAGTTCTTC. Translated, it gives CASSLTSGSVNEQFF.

The CDR3 protein is CASSLGAGGGQETQYF. DNA for the CDR3: TGTGCCAGCAGCTTGGGAGCGGGAGGGGGCCAAGAGACCCAGTACTTC. The chain couples TRBV5-4 to TRBJ2-5; 10 bases line up with TRBD2. The CDR3 has 16 amino acids. V shed 0 bases and J 1 base; nucleotides not matched to a gene: 3. Per the germline V gene, CDR1 is SGHNT and CDR2 is YYREEE (reference sequence). The full variable domain, in which reference TRBV5-4 and TRBJ2-5 provide the parts outside the CDR3, is ETGVTQSPTHLIKTRGQQVTLRCSSQSGHNTVSWYQQALGQGPQFIFQYYREEENGRGNFPPRFSGLQFPNYSSELNVNALELDDSALYLCASSLGAGGGQETQYFGPGTRLLVL.

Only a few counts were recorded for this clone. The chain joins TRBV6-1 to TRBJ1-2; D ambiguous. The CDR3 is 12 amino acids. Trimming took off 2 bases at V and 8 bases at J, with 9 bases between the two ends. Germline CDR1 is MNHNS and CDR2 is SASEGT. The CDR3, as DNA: TGTGCCAGCAGTGAAAGTATGACAGGCTACACCTTC. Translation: CASSESMTGYTF.

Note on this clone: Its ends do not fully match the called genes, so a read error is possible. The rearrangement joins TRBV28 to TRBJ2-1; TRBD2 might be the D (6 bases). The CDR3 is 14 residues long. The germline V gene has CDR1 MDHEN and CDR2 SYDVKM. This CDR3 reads CASRLSGAYNEQFF. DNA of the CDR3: TGTGCCAGCAGGTTATCGGGGGCCTACAATGAGCAGTTCTTC.

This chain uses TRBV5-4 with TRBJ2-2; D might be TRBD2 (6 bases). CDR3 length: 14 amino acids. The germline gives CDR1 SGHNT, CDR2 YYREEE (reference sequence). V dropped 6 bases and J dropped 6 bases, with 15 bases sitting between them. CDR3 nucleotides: TGTGCCAGCACCCAGGAGGGCAAGGCCGGGGAGCTGTTTTTT. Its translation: CASTQEGKAGELFF. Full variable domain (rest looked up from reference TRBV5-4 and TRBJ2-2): ETGVTQSPTHLIKTRGQQVTLRCSSQSGHNTVSWYQQALGQGPQFIFQYYREEENGRGNFPPRFSGLQFPNYSSELNVNALELDDSALYLCASTQEGKAGELFFGEGSRLTVL.

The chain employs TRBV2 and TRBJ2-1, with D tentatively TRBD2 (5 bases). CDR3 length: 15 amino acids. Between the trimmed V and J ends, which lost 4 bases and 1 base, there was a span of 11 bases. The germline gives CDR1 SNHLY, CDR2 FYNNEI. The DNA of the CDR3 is TGTGCCAGCAGTGTTCTTGAGGGATCCTACAATGAGCAGTTCTTC. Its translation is CASSVLEGSYNEQFF.

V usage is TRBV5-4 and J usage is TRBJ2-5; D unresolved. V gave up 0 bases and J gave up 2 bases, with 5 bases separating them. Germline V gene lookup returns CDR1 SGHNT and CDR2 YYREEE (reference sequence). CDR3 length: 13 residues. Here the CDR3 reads CASSLVLQETQYF. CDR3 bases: TGTGCCAGCAGCTTGGTGCTACAAGAGACCCAGTACTTC. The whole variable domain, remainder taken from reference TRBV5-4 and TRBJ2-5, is ETGVTQSPTHLIKTRGQQVTLRCSSQSGHNTVSWYQQALGQGPQFIFQYYREEENGRGNFPPRFSGLQFPNYSSELNVNALELDDSALYLCASSLVLQETQYFGPGTRLLVL.